This TCR beta chain appears in the sequencing data of a study of neurological immune-mediated disorders. This clonotype was counted at least ten times. The cDNA came from 5'RACE, which used 10-nucleotide random UMIs. TCRdb reprocessed the 5' RACE reads with MiXCR, giving one entry per CDR3 protein. The sample has around 130,000 distinct CDR3 sequences, about 3.4% seen once. The sequence was collected from a woman in her 30s with multiple sclerosis. The source material was PBMCs.

The CDR3 DNA follows: TGCAGTGCCATAAGCGGGAGGGTAGAGACCCAGTACTTC. As protein: CSAISGRVETQYF. The chain has TRBV20-1 and TRBJ2-5, with TRBD2 matching 10 bases. Germline CDR1 reads DFQATT; CDR2 reads SNEGSKA (reference sequence). V lost 6 bases to trimming and J lost 4 bases; unmatched junction nucleotides: 5. This CDR3 region has 13 residues.